The 27 T cell receptor beta chains listed next were all sequenced from one sample in a study of control samples from healthy donors and cancer patients. The method was immunoSEQ multiplex PCR; TCRdb's version includes in-frame clones alone and lacks a portion of them. This sample carries more than 20,000 clones, around 83% of them seen once, and the ten largest clones take under 30%. Sequences were obtained from PBMCs. The source of these receptors is a man aged 60 to 75 with head and neck cancer.

The chain combines TRBV11-3 with TRBJ1-5; maybe TRBD1 (6 bases). Per germline, CDR1 SGHNT and CDR2 YENEEA. V was trimmed by 6 bases and J by 2 bases, leaving 14 bases between them. This CDR3 is built from 15 residues. The CDR3 DNA is TGTGCCAGCAGTCCCCCACAGGGAGGCAATCAGCCCCAGCATTTT. Amino acids: CASSPPQGGNQPQHF.

The chain has TRBV3-1 (or the pseudogene TRBV3-2) and TRBJ2-1, with D perhaps TRBD2 (6 bases). Trimming took off 3 bases at V and 5 bases at J, with 11 bases between the two ends. The V gene's germline CDR1 is LGHDT and CDR2 YNNKEL (reference sequence). The CDR3 sequence is 14 residues long. The CDR3 DNA reads TGTGCCAGCAGCCAGGACTACCCGAACAATGAGCAGTTCTTC. Translated, it gives CASSQDYPNNEQFF.

The chain uses TRBV3-1 (or the pseudogene TRBV3-2) and TRBJ2-5; 8 nucleotides agree with TRBD2. Germline V gene data show CDR1 as LGHDT and CDR2 as YNNKEL (reference sequence). J gave up 1 base and V 0 bases, and 1 base lay outside the gene matches. This CDR3 comprises 15 residues. The CDR3 here is CASSQDLAGQETQYF. CDR3 DNA: TGTGCCAGCAGCCAAGATCTAGCGGGCCAAGAGACCCAGTACTTC.

In this sample, this clone turned up once. V and J are TRBV27 and TRBJ1-5, with D hard to call. CDR3 size: 15 residues. The V gene's germline CDR1 is MNHEY and CDR2 SMNVEV (reference sequence). V was pared by 3 bases and J by 2 bases, with 11 bases between. The DNA of the CDR3 is TGTGCCAGCAGTTTGGCGAGGGCTGGCAATCAGCCCCAGCATTTT. Translating gives CASSLARAGNQPQHF.

This clone was found a few times. V is TRBV6-5 and J is TRBJ1-1, with TRBD1 as a possible D gene (6 bases). V was clipped by 4 bases and J by 0 bases, with 12 bases between them. This CDR3 comprises 15 residues. The germline gives CDR1 MNHEY, CDR2 SVGAGI. CDR3 amino acids: CASSSGQLMNTEAFF. CDR3 coding DNA: TGTGCCAGCAGTTCTGGACAGCTAATGAACACTGAAGCTTTCTTT.

The chain carries TRBV5-4 and TRBJ2-1; tentative D call: TRBD1 (6 bases). V was cut by 1 base and J by 3 bases, with 11 bases left in between. CDR1 is SGHNT, CDR2 YYREEE, per germline (reference sequence). This CDR3 spans 15 amino acids. CDR3 in DNA: TGTGCCAGCAGCTTGACCGGACAGTACTACAATGAGCAGTTCTTC. This sequence encodes CASSLTGQYYNEQFF.

The chain combines TRBV19 with TRBJ2-1; either TRBD1 or TRBD2 may supply D (5 bases each). The V and J ends lost 6 bases and 4 bases respectively, with 13 bases between them. CDR3 length equals 14 residues. The germline CDR1 and CDR2 sequences are LNHDA and SQIVND (reference sequence). The CDR3 DNA reads TGTGCCAGTAGGCCGGGACCACTTTACAATGAGCAGTTCTTC. Amino acid sequence: CASRPGPLYNEQFF.

CDR3 region: CASSSGQENSPLHF. CDR3 DNA: TGTGCCAGCAGCTCGGGACAAGAAAATTCACCCCTCCACTTT. The V gene is TRBV7-9, the J gene TRBJ1-6; the D gene is possibly TRBD1 (6 bases). The CDR3 sequence is 14 residues long. V was pared by 4 bases and J by 7 bases, with 11 bases between. Per germline, CDR1 SEHNR and CDR2 FQNEAQ (reference sequence).

CDR3: CASSLTGGLYNEQFF. CDR3 nucleotide sequence: TGTGCCAGCAGTCTAACAGGGGGCCTCTACAATGAGCAGTTCTTC. This chain connects TRBV27 to TRBJ2-1; 9 bases align to TRBD1. CDR1 is MNHEY and CDR2 is SMNVEV in the germline V gene (reference sequence). V lost 5 bases to trimming and J lost 3 bases; unmatched junction nucleotides: 5. There are 15 residues in the CDR3.

Here the CDR3 DNA reads TGCGCCAGCAGCCTAGACGGGGGAACTGAAGCTTTCTTT. Its protein is CASSLDGGTEAFF. This rearrangement joins TRBV5-1 to TRBJ1-1; perhaps TRBD1 as D (5 bases). The CDR3 has 13 residues. V was pared by 4 bases and J by 5 bases, with 12 bases between. Per germline, CDR1 SGHRS and CDR2 YFSETQ.

The chain employs TRBV5-1 and TRBJ2-2; TRBD2 matches at 13 bases. Germline V gene sequence: CDR1 SGHRS, CDR2 YFSETQ. This CDR3 has 16 residues. J was trimmed by 4 bases and V by 4 bases; bases with no gene match: 4. In nucleotides, the CDR3 is TGCGCCAGCAGCCCTCGACTAGCGGGGGGCACCGGGGAGCTGTTTTTT. Protein product: CASSPRLAGGTGELFF. The full variable domain, with the rest looked up from reference TRBV5-1 and TRBJ2-2, is KAGVTQTPRYLIKTRGQQVTLSCSPISGHRSVSWYQQTPGQGLQFLFEYFSETQRNKGNFPGRFSGRQFSNSRSEMNVSTLELGDSALYLCASSPRLAGGTGELFFGEGSRLTVL.

The chain carries TRBV7-2 and TRBJ2-7; TRBD1 agrees at 8 bases. This CDR3 comprises 15 residues. In germline, CDR1 is SGHTA, CDR2 FQGNSA. The J segment lost 4 bases and the V segment lost 6 bases, leaving 11 bases of the junction unmatched. The CDR3 region is CASRQGDTFPYEQYF. In DNA form, the CDR3 reads TGTGCCAGCAGACAGGGGGACACCTTTCCATACGAGCAGTACTTC.

This chain links TRBV28 with TRBJ1-1, with a tentative D call TRBD1 (5 bases). The CDR3 covers 13 residues. Germline V gene lookup returns CDR1 MDHEN and CDR2 SYDVKM. V dropped 8 bases and J dropped 5 bases, with 15 bases sitting between them. The CDR3 here is CASRRQLETEAFF. Here the CDR3 DNA reads TGTGCCAGCCGTAGACAGTTGGAGACTGAAGCTTTCTTT.

In this sample, this clone turned up once. This chain joins TRBV5-1 and TRBJ2-5; TRBD1 might be the D (6 bases). CDR1 SGHRS and CDR2 YFSETQ come from the germline V gene. The CDR3 spans 14 residues. V lost 2 bases and J lost 3, with 11 bases in between. CDR3: CASSFPGVKETQYF. CDR3 coding DNA: TGCGCCAGCAGCTTCCCAGGGGTTAAAGAGACCCAGTACTTC.

The CDR3 loop is CASSLGSSGANVLTF. The CDR3 region has the DNA TGCGCCAGCAGCTTGGGGTCCTCTGGGGCCAACGTCCTGACTTTC. The rearrangement uses TRBV5-1 and TRBJ2-6, with D uncertain. Trimming stripped 0 bases from V and 0 bases from J, with 4 bases between. This CDR3 region has 15 residues. Germline V lookup: CDR1 SGHRS, CDR2 YFSETQ. Filled out from reference TRBV5-1 and TRBJ2-6, the complete variable domain reads KAGVTQTPRYLIKTRGQQVTLSCSPISGHRSVSWYQQTPGQGLQFLFEYFSETQRNKGNFPGRFSGRQFSNSRSEMNVSTLELGDSALYLCASSLGSSGANVLTFGAGSRLTVL.

This rearrangement joins TRBV19 to TRBJ2-7; D tentatively fits TRBD1 or TRBD2 (6 bases each). The CDR3 contains 12 residues. The V end lost 10 bases, the J end lost 5 bases, and 15 bases lay between the germline ends. Germline-derived CDR1 and CDR2 are LNHDA and SQIVND (reference sequence). The chain's CDR3 is CATGAGEHEQYF. The CDR3 DNA follows: TGTGCCACGGGGGCAGGGGAACACGAGCAGTACTTC.

The gene calls are TRBV27 and TRBJ2-7; D may match TRBD1 or TRBD2 (5 bases each). Trimming took 3 bases from V and 1 from J, leaving 10 bases between them. Germline V gene data show CDR1 as MNHEY and CDR2 as SMNVEV (reference sequence). This CDR3 has 14 amino acids. The CDR3 reads CASSLGERSYEQYF. CDR3 DNA sequence: TGTGCCAGCAGTTTGGGGGAGCGATCCTACGAGCAGTACTTC.

This chain links TRBV4-1 with TRBJ2-7; 7 positions agree with TRBD1. The trim removed 3 bases at V and 0 bases at J, leaving 8 bases unmatched. The CDR3 length is 16 residues. CDR1 is MGHRA and CDR2 is YSYEKL in the germline V gene. CDR3 DNA sequence: TGCGCCAGCAGCCATTGGACAGGCGAAAGCTCCTACGAGCAGTACTTC. Protein product: CASSHWTGESSYEQYF.

The chain carries TRBV3-1 (or the pseudogene TRBV3-2) and TRBJ1-2, with no clear D. V was shortened by 1 base and J by 7 bases, with 10 bases between the two germline ends. CDR1 is LGHDT and CDR2 is YNNKEL in the germline V gene (reference sequence). CDR3 length equals 13 residues. The CDR3 spells CASSQGVEGGYTF. In DNA, the CDR3 is TGTGCCAGCAGCCAAGGGGTGGAGGGTGGCTACACCTTC.

Here the CDR3 reads CASSQSTGGSSPLHF. The DNA of the CDR3 is TGTGCCAGCAGCCAATCGACAGGGGGCTCTTCACCCCTCCACTTT. The chain joins TRBV14 to TRBJ1-6, with 10 bases fitting TRBD1. There are 15 residues in the CDR3. Germline values: CDR1 SGHDN, CDR2 FVKESK. V was pared by 2 bases and J by 9 bases, with 4 bases of the junction left unmatched.

The gene calls are TRBV19 and TRBJ2-2; D is perhaps TRBD2 (5 bases). Per the germline V gene, CDR1 is LNHDA and CDR2 is SQIVND (reference sequence). V lost 4 bases, J lost 0 bases, and 9 bases lay in between. There are 15 residues in the CDR3. CDR3 sequence: CASSTGITNTGELFF. CDR3 in DNA: TGTGCCAGTAGTACGGGGATTACGAACACCGGGGAGCTGTTTTTT.

Only one count was recorded for this clone. The chain uses TRBV5-6 and TRBJ2-7; D may match TRBD1 or TRBD2 (6 bases each). The CDR3 sequence is 15 residues long. Deletions cut 0 bases from V and 10 bases from J, with 20 bases between. Germline V gives CDR1 SGHDT, CDR2 YYEEEE. CDR3 nucleotide sequence: TGTGCCAGCAGCTTGGCCGGGAGAGGAGGGGGGAAACAGTACTTC. Translated: CASSLAGRGGGKQYF. Full variable domain (rest looked up from reference TRBV5-6 and TRBJ2-7): DAGVTQSPTHLIKTRGQQVTLRCSPKSGHDTVSWYQQALGQGPQFIFQYYEEEERQRGNFPDRFSGHQFPNYSSELNVNALLLGDSALYLCASSLAGRGGGKQYFGPGTRLTVT.

The J gene is TRBJ2-3, the V gene TRBV5-1; 7 nucleotides align to TRBD2. The germline CDR1 and CDR2 sequences are SGHRS and YFSETQ. There are 15 residues in the CDR3. Unmatched junction bases numbered 10, after V lost 0 bases and J lost 9 bases. This CDR3 reads CASSLVAGDPLTQYF. In DNA form, the CDR3 reads TGCGCCAGCAGCTTGGTGGCGGGAGACCCATTGACGCAGTATTTT.

V and J are TRBV7-2 and TRBJ2-6, with D possibly TRBD1 on 6 matching bases. From germline, CDR1 is SGHTA and CDR2 FQGNSA. V was trimmed by 4 bases and J by 3 bases, leaving 13 bases between them. The CDR3 sequence is 16 residues long. The CDR3 loop is CASSSLGARGANVLTF. The CDR3 DNA sequence: TGTGCCAGCAGCTCCCTGGGGGCGCGTGGGGCCAACGTCCTGACTTTC.

The chain recombines TRBV24-1 with TRBJ1-2; 7 bases match TRBD1. CDR3 size: 15 residues. The V gene end was trimmed by 5 bases and the J gene end by 4 bases; junction bases not matched to a gene: 9. In germline, CDR1 is KGHDR, CDR2 SFDVKD. The CDR3 nucleotides read TGTGCCACCAGTGTGGACTTGGCAGGGGGCTATGGCTACACCTTC. Residues: CATSVDLAGGYGYTF.

CDR3: CASTREPKNIQYF. DNA of the CDR3: TGTGCCAGCACCCGGGAACCCAAAAACATTCAGTACTTC. The chain employs TRBV5-4 and TRBJ2-4; a weak D match, TRBD2 (5 bases). V was clipped by 6 bases and J by 2 bases, with 9 bases between them. The CDR3 sequence is 13 residues long. CDR1 and CDR2 (germline): SGHNT, YYREEE (reference sequence). The entire variable domain, with the rest obtained from reference TRBV5-4 and TRBJ2-4, is as follows: ETGVTQSPTHLIKTRGQQVTLRCSSQSGHNTVSWYQQALGQGPQFIFQYYREEENGRGNFPPRFSGLQFPNYSSELNVNALELDDSALYLCASTREPKNIQYFGAGTRLSVL.

The rearrangement joins TRBV7-6 to TRBJ2-5, with D maybe TRBD2 (7 bases). The CDR3 spans 16 residues. The germline gives CDR1 SGHVS, CDR2 FNYEAQ. The V and J ends lost 2 bases and 5 bases respectively, with 18 bases between them. The CDR3 DNA follows: TGTGCCAGCAGCTTAACGGGCGGGGGCAGTTGGGAGACCCAGTACTTC. It translates to CASSLTGGGSWETQYF.